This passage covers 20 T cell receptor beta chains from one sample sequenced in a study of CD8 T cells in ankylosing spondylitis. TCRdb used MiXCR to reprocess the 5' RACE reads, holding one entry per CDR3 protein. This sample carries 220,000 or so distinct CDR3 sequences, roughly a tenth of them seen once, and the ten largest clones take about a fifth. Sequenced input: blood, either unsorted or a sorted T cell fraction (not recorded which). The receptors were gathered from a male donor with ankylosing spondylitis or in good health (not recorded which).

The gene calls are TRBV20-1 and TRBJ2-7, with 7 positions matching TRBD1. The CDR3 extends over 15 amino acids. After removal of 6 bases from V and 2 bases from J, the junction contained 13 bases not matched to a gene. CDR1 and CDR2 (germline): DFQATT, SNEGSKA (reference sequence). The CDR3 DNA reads TGCAGTGCGTCGAACCCCGACAGGGTTCCCTACGAGCAGTACTTC. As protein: CSASNPDRVPYEQYF.

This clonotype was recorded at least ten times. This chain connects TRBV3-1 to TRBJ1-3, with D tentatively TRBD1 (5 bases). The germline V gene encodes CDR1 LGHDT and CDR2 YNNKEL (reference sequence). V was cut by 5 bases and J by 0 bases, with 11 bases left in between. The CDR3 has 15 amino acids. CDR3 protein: CASSEQAISGNTIYF. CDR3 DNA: TGTGCCAGCAGCGAACAGGCCATCTCTGGAAACACCATATATTTT.

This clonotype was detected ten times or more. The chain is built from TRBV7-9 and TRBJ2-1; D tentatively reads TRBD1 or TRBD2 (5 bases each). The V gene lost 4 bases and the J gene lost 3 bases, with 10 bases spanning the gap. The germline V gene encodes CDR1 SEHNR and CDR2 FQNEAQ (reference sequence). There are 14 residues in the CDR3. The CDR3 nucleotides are TGTGCCAGCAGCTCGGGGCTGTTCTACAATGAGCAGTTCTTC. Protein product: CASSSGLFYNEQFF.

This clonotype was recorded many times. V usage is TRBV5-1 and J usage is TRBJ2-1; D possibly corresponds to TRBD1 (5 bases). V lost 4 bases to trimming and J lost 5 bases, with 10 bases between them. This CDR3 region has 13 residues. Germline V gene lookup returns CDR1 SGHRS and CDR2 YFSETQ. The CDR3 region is CASSRDSNNEQFF. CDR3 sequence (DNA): TGCGCCAGCAGCCGTGACAGTAACAATGAGCAGTTCTTC.

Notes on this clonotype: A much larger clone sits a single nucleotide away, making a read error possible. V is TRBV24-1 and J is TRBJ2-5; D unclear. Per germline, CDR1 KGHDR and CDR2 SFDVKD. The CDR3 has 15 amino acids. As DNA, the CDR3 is TGTGCCACCAGTGACCCTCTAGAGAAACAAGAGACCCCGTACTTC. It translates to CATSDPLEKQETPYF.

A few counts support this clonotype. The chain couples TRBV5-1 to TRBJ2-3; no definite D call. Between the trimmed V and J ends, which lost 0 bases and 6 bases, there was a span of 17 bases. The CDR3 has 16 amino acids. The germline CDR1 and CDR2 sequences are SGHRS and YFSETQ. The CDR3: CASSLEGRLQLDTQYF. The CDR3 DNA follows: TGCGCCAGCAGCTTGGAAGGACGGTTACAGTTGGATACGCAGTATTTT.

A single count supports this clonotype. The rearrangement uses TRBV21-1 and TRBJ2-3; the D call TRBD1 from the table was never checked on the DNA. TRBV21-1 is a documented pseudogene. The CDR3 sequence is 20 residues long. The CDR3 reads CASTTKGVFGQSSSTDTQYF. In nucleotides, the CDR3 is TGTGCCAGCACCACTAAAGGGGTATTTGGCCAATCATCTAGCACAGATACGCAGTATTTT.

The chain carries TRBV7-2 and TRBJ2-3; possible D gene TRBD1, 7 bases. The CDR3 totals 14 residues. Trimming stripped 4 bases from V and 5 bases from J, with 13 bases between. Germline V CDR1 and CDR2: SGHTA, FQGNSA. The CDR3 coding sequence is TGTGCCAGCAGCTCCAGGGGGGCGGTAGATACGCAGTATTTT. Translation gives CASSSRGAVDTQYF.

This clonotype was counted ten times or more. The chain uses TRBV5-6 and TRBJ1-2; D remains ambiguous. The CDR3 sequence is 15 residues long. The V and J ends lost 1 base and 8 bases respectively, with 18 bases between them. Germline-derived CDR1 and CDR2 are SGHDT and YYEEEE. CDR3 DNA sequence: TGTGCCAGCAGCTTGAGCGCACTCTCCCCTAGGGGCTACACCTTC. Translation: CASSLSALSPRGYTF.

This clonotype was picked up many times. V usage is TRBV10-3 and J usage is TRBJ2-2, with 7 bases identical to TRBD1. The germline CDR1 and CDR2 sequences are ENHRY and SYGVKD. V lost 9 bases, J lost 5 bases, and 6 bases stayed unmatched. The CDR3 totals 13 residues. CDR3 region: CAMTGSETGELFF. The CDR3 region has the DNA TGTGCCATGACAGGGAGTGAGACCGGGGAGCTGTTTTTT.

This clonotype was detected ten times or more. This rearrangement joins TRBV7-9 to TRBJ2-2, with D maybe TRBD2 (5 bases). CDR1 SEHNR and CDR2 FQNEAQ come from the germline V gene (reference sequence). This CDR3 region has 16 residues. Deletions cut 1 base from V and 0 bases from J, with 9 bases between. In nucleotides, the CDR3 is TGTGCCAGCAGCTTAGTCCGGGGAACGAACACCGGGGAGCTGTTTTTT. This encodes CASSLVRGTNTGELFF.

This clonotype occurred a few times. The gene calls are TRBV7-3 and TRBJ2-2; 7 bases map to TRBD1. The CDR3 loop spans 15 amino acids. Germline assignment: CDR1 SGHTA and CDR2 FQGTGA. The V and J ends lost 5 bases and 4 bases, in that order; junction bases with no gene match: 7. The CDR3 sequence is CASSPQTGVTGELFF. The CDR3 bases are TGTGCCAGCAGCCCCCAAACAGGGGTCACCGGGGAGCTGTTTTTT.

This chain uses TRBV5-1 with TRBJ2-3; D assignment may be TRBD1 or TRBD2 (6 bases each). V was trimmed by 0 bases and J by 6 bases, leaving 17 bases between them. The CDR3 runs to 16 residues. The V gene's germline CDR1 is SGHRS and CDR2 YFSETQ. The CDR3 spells CASSLDVTWGADTQYF. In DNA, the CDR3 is TGCGCCAGCAGCTTGGACGTGACTTGGGGGGCGGATACGCAGTATTTT. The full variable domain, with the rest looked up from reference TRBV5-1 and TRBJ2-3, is KAGVTQTPRYLIKTRGQQVTLSCSPISGHRSVSWYQQTPGQGLQFLFEYFSETQRNKGNFPGRFSGRQFSNSRSEMNVSTLELGDSALYLCASSLDVTWGADTQYFGPGTRLTVL.

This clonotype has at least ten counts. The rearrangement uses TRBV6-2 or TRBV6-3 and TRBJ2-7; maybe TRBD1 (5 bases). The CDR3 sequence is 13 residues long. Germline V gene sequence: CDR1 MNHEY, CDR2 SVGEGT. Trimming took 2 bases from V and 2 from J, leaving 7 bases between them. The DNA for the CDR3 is TGTGCCAGCAGTTACGACAGCACCTACGAGCAGTACTTC. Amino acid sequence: CASSYDSTYEQYF.

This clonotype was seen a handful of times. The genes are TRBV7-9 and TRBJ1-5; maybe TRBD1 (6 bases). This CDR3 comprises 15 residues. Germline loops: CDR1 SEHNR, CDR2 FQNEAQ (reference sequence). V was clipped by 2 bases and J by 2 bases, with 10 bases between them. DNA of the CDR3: TGTGCCAGCAGCTTATCAGGGGAGGGCAATCAGCCCCAGCATTTT. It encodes CASSLSGEGNQPQHF.

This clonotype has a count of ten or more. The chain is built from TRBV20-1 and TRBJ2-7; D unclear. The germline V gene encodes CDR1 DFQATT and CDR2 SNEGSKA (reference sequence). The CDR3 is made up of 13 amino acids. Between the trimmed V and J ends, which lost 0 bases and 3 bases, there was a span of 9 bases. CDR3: CSAREFGNYEQYF. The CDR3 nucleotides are TGCAGTGCTAGAGAGTTCGGAAACTACGAGCAGTACTTC.

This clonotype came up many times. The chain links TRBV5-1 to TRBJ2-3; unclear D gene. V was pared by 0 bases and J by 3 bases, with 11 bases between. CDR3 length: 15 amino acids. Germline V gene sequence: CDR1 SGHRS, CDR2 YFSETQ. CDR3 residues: CASSLAASPTDTQYF. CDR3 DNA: TGCGCCAGCAGCTTGGCAGCGTCGCCGACAGATACGCAGTATTTT.

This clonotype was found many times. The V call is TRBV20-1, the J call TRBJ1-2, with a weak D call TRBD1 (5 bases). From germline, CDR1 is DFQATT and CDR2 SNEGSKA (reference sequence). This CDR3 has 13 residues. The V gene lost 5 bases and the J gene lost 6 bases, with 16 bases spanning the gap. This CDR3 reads CSAGKGLKHGYTF. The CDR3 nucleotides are TGCAGTGCTGGAAAGGGGTTGAAGCATGGCTACACCTTC.

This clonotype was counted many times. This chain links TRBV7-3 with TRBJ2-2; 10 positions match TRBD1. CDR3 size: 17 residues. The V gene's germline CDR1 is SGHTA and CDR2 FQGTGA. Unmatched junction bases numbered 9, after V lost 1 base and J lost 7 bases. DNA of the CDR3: TGTGCCAGCAGCTTAAGCCGAGCGGGACAGGGGCTCGGGGAGCTGTTTTTT. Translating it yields CASSLSRAGQGLGELFF.

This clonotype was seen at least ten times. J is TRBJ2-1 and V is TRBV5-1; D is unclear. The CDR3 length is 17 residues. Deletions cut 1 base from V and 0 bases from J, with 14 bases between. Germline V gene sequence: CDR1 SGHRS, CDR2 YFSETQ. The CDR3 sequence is CASSLLGITSSYNEQFF. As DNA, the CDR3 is TGCGCCAGCAGCTTGTTAGGGATAACGAGCTCCTACAATGAGCAGTTCTTC.